This T cell receptor (beta chain) was identified during a study of tumor-infiltrating lymphocytes in primary liver carcinoma. Looking at the study overall: Patients included men and women of 30 to 69 years. Overall study findings and caveats: Appearing in all five tumor regions was true of only about 7.5-24% of top clones.

This clonotype occurred a few times. What it binds is not known. The input was around 530 ng total RNA; TCR beta cDNA was made from it with a constant-region primer. Slightly modified ARM-PCR served as the procedure for the TCR beta libraries. These libraries came from three rounds of nested multiplex PCR. TCRdb passed the multiplex PCR reads through MiXCR, listing each CDR3 protein once. The repertoire has more than 95,000 distinct CDR3 sequences, 50% to 80% of them found once; the top ten carry roughly 8%. The roughly 20-34 mg bulk tissue piece was not sorted before simultaneous RNA and DNA extraction. Surgeons treated the primary liver carcinoma of the patients by surgical resection. Enrolled patients were chronically infected with HBV and treatment-naive. The TCR originated in a woman between 55 and 75 years old with primary liver carcinoma and hepatitis B virus infection. Input material: liver tumor tissue from sampling region 3. Subset of the sample: tumor region T3, left-lateral pole.

The CDR3 DNA follows: TGTGCCAGCAGTTTCCCATCATATAGCACAGATACGCAGTATTTT. As protein: CASSFPSYSTDTQYF. The V gene is TRBV28, the J gene TRBJ2-3; D is ambiguous. CDR1 MDHEN and CDR2 SYDVKM come from the germline V gene. The CDR3 covers 15 residues. V lost 3 bases, J lost 0 bases, and 10 bases lay in between.